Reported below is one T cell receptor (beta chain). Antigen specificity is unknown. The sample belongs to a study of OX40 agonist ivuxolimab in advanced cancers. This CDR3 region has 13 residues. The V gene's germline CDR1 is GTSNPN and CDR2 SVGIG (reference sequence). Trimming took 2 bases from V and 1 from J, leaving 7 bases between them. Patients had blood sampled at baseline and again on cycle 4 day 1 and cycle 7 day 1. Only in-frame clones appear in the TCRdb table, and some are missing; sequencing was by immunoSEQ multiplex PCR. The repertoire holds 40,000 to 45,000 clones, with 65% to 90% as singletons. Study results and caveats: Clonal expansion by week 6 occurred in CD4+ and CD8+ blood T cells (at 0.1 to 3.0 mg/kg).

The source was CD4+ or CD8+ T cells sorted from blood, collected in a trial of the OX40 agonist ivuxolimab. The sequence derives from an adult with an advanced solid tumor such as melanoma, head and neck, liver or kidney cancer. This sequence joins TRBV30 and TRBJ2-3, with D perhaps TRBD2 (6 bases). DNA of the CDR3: TGTGCCTGGAGTACGGGAGGCACAGATACGCAGTATTTT. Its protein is CAWSTGGTDTQYF. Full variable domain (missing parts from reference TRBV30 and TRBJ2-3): SQTIHQWPATLVQPVGSPLSLECTVEGTSNPNLYWYRQAAGRGLQLLFYSVGIGQISSEVPQNLSASRPQDRQFILSSKKLLLSDSGFYLCAWSTGGTDTQYFGPGTRLTVL.